The rows below give T cell receptor beta chains drawn from one sample of a study of T cell repertoires in aging, cancer and after chemotherapy. MiXCR, applied by TCRdb to the multiplex PCR reads, yields one record per CDR3 protein. This table holds 3,000 to 3,500 distinct CDR3 sequences, under 45% found once. Material: blood. The receptors stem from a human donor with a solid tumor. CDR3s include the opening cysteine and the closing phenylalanine or tryptophan. Fields, in order: V gene, J gene, D gene, clone size, CDR3 DNA, CDR3 protein. The D gene is left open where the match is weak. Clone size is not always given. Where it is, it says once, few, many or a class for expanded clones.

v_call: TRBV6-5; j_call: TRBJ2-5; d_call: TRBD2; clone_size: medium-sized; cdr3_nt: TGTGCCAGCAGTTACACGGGGGGACTACAGGAGACCCAGTACTTC; cdr3_aa: CASSYTGGLQETQYF
v_call: TRBV7-3; j_call: TRBJ2-1; d_call: NA; clone_size: NA; cdr3_nt: TGTGCCAGCAGCTCGATACAGGGTAGCTCCTACAATGAGCAGTTCTTC; cdr3_aa: CASSSIQGSSYNEQFF
v_call: TRBV20-1; j_call: TRBJ2-7; d_call: NA; clone_size: few; cdr3_nt: TGCAGTGCTACTTACAGGTTTACGGAGCAGTACTTC; cdr3_aa: CSATYRFTEQYF
v_call: TRBV7-3; j_call: TRBJ2-2; d_call: NA; clone_size: NA; cdr3_nt: TGTGCCAGCAGCTTAATGTTTGACGGGGAGCTGTTTTTT; cdr3_aa: CASSLMFDGELFF
v_call: TRBV5-1; j_call: TRBJ2-3; d_call: NA; clone_size: NA; cdr3_nt: TGCGCCAGCAGCTTGTTTGCAGGGACAGATACGCAGTATTTT; cdr3_aa: CASSLFAGTDTQYF
v_call: TRBV30; j_call: TRBJ1-5; d_call: NA; clone_size: few; cdr3_nt: TGTGCCTGGCCCCCTCCGAGAGGGGTCCAGCCCCAGCATTTT; cdr3_aa: CAWPPPRGVQPQHF
v_call: TRBV5-1; j_call: TRBJ2-1; d_call: TRBD1; clone_size: few; cdr3_nt: TGCGCCAGCAGCGTGTATACGGGACAGGGGTACAATGAGCAGTTCTTC; cdr3_aa: CASSVYTGQGYNEQFF
v_call: TRBV20-1; j_call: TRBJ2-2; d_call: NA; clone_size: NA; cdr3_nt: TGCAGTGCTAGGGATATAGGGGGGGAGCTGTTTTTT; cdr3_aa: CSARDIGGELFF
v_call: TRBV30; j_call: TRBJ1-1; d_call: NA; clone_size: few; cdr3_nt: TGTGCCTGTCTAGCCGGGCTGTCTCAAGATTTTTGGGGGAACACTGAAGCTTTCTTT; cdr3_aa: CACLAGLSQDFWGNTEAFF
v_call: TRBV12-3/TRBV12-4; j_call: TRBJ2-1; d_call: NA; clone_size: NA; cdr3_nt: TGTGCCAGCAGCACAGGGAGGGAAAATGAGCAGTTCTTC; cdr3_aa: CASSTGRENEQFF
v_call: TRBV11-2; j_call: TRBJ2-1; d_call: TRBD1; clone_size: NA; cdr3_nt: TGTGCCAGCAGTCAGGACAGGGGTGGCTACAATGAGCAGTTCTTC; cdr3_aa: CASSQDRGGYNEQFF
v_call: TRBV29-1; j_call: TRBJ2-1; d_call: TRBD2; clone_size: large; cdr3_nt: TGCATTACTAGCGGGAGGGCCGGGCAGTTCTTC; cdr3_aa: CITSGRAGQFF
v_call: TRBV18; j_call: TRBJ1-3; d_call: NA; clone_size: NA; cdr3_nt: TGTGCCAGCTCACTAATCTCTGGAAACACCATATATTTT; cdr3_aa: CASSLISGNTIYF
v_call: TRBV5-5; j_call: TRBJ2-3; d_call: TRBD2; clone_size: NA; cdr3_nt: TGTGCCAGCAGCTCCCCGGGGCGGGGGGGCACAGATACGCAGTATTTT; cdr3_aa: CASSSPGRGGTDTQYF
v_call: TRBV5-1; j_call: TRBJ2-7; d_call: TRBD1; clone_size: NA; cdr3_nt: TGCGCCAGCAGCGCCCTACCGGGACAGGGTTACGAGCAGTACTTC; cdr3_aa: CASSALPGQGYEQYF
v_call: TRBV5-4; j_call: TRBJ2-7; d_call: NA; clone_size: once; cdr3_nt: TGTGCCAGCAGCTTGGCAAGCTACGAGCAGTACTTC; cdr3_aa: CASSLASYEQYF
v_call: TRBV5-1; j_call: TRBJ1-5; d_call: NA; clone_size: NA; cdr3_nt: TGCGCCAGCAGCTTGGCCGGGGAGCGCAATCAGCCCCAGCATTTT; cdr3_aa: CASSLAGERNQPQHF
v_call: TRBV6-6; j_call: TRBJ2-3; d_call: TRBD1; clone_size: few; cdr3_nt: TGTGCCAGCAGCGACACAGGGGGCACAGATACGCAGTATTTT; cdr3_aa: CASSDTGGTDTQYF
v_call: TRBV30; j_call: TRBJ1-6; d_call: NA; clone_size: NA; cdr3_nt: TGTGCCTGGAGCCCGCAGTATAATTCACCCCTCCACTTT; cdr3_aa: CAWSPQYNSPLHF
v_call: TRBV12-3/TRBV12-4; j_call: TRBJ1-2; d_call: NA; clone_size: few; cdr3_nt: TGTGCCAGCACCCAAGTGGGGGGCAGACGCGGCTACACCTTC; cdr3_aa: CASTQVGGRRGYTF